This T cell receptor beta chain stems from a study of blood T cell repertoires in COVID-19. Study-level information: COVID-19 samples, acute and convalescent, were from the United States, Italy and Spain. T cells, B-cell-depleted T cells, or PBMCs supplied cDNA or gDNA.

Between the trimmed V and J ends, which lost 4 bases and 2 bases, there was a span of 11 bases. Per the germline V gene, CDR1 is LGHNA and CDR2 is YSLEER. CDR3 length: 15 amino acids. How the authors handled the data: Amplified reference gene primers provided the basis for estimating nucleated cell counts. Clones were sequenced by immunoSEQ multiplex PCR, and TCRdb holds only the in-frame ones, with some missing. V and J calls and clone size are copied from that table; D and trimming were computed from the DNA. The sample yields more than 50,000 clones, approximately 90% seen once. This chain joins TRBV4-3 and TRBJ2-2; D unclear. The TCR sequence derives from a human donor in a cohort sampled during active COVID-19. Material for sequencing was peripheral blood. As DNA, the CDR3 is TGCGCCAGCAGCCTCCAGGCAATTAACACCGGGGAGCTGTTTTTT. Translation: CASSLQAINTGELFF.